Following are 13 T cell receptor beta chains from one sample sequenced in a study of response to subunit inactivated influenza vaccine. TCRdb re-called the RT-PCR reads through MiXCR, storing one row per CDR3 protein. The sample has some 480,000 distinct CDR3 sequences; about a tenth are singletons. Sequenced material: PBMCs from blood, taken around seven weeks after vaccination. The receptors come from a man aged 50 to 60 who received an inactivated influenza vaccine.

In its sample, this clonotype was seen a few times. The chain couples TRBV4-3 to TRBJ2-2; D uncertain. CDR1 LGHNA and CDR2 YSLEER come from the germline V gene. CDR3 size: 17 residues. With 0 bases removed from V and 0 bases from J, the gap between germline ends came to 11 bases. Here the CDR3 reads CASSQDGTYANTGELFF. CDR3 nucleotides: TGCGCCAGCAGCCAAGACGGCACCTACGCGAACACCGGGGAGCTGTTTTTT.

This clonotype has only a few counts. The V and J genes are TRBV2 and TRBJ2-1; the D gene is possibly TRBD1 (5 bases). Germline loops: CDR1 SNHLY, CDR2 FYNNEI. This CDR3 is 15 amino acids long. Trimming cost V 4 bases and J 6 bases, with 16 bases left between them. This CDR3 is CASSGGQGGFNEQFF. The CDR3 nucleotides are TGTGCCAGCAGTGGGGGCCAGGGTGGGTTCAATGAGCAGTTCTTC.

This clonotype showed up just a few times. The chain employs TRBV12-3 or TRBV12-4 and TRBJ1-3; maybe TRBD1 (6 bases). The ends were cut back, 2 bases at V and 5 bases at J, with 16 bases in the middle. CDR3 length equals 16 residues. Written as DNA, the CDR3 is TGTGCCAGCAGTTTAAGTTTAACAGGGAAGAGAAACACCATATATTTT. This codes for CASSLSLTGKRNTIYF.

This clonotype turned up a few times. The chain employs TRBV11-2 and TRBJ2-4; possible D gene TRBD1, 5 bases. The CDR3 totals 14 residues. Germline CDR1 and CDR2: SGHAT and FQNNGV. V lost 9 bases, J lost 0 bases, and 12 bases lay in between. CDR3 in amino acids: CASSRQLAKNIQYF. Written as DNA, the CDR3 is TGTGCCAGTTCTCGACAGCTAGCCAAAAACATTCAGTACTTC.

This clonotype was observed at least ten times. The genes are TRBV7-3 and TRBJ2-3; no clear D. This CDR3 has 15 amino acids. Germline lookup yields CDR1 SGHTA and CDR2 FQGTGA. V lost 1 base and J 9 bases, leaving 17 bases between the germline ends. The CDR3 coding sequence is TGTGCCAGCAGCTTAAAATTACATCCGGCGGAGACGCAGTATTTT. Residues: CASSLKLHPAETQYF.

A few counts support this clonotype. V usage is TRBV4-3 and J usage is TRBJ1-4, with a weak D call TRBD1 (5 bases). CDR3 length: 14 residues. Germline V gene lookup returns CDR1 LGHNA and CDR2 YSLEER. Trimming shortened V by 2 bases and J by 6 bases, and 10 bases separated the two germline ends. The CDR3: CASSQPRVDEKLFF. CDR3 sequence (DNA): TGCGCCAGCAGCCAACCCAGGGTGGATGAAAAACTGTTTTTT.

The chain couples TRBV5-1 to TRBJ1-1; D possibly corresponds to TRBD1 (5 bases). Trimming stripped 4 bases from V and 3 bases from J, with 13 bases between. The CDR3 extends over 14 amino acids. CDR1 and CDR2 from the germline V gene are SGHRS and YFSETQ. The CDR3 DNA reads TGCGCCAGCAGCCTCAGGGAGTGGGACACTGAAGCTTTCTTT. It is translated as CASSLREWDTEAFF.

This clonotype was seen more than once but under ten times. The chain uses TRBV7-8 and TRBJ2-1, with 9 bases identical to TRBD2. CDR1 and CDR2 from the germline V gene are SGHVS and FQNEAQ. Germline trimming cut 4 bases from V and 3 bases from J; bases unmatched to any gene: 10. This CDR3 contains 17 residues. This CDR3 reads CASSSRVAGELYNEQFF. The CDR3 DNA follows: TGTGCCAGCAGCTCCAGGGTAGCGGGAGAACTCTACAATGAGCAGTTCTTC.

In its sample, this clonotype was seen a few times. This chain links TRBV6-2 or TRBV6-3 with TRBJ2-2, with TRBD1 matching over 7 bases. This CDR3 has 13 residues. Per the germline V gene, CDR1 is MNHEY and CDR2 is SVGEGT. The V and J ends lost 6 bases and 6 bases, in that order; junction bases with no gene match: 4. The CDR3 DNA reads TGTGCCAGCAGACGAACAGGGGCCGGGGAGCTGTTTTTT. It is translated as CASRRTGAGELFF.

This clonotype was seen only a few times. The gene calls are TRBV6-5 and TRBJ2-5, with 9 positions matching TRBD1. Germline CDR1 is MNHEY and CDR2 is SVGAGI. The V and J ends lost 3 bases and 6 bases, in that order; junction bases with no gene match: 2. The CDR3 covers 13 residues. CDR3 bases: TGTGCCAGCAGTTATGACAGGGGGAAGACCCAGTACTTC. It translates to CASSYDRGKTQYF.

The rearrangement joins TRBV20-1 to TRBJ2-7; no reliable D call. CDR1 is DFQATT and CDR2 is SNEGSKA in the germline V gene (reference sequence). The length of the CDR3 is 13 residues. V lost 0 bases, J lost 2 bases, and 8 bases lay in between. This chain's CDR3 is CSARDVDTYEQYF. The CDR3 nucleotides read TGCAGTGCTAGAGATGTTGATACCTACGAGCAGTACTTC.

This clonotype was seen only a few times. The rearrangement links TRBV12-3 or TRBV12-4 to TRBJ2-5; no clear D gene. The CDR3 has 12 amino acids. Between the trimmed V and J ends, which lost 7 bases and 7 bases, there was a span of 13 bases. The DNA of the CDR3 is TGTGCCAGCACAAACCCGGCAGGGACCCAGTACTTC. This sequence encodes CASTNPAGTQYF.

This CDR3 reads CASSSSGFSGNTIYF. The CDR3 region has the DNA TGTGCCAGCAGCTCCTCAGGGTTCTCTGGAAACACCATATATTTT. The genes are TRBV7-2 and TRBJ1-3; D may be TRBD1 (5 bases). The ends were cut back, 4 bases at V and 0 bases at J, with 10 bases in the middle. The CDR3 totals 15 residues. The germline V gene has CDR1 SGHTA and CDR2 FQGNSA.